The clone carrying this T cell receptor (beta chain) was recorded at least ten times. Its cognate antigen is unknown. The entry originates in a study of T-cell memory formation after mild COVID-19. Overall study findings and caveats: The finding that pre-infection memory included some responding clones suggested that cross-reactive memory joined. There was a balanced CD4/CD8 profile in clones contracting day 15 to 85, and later expanders leaned CD4+. Researchers report contracting CD4+ clones mostly in CM and EM, with CD8+ clones in EMRA.

This CDR3 is 13 amino acids long. The V end was cut by 2 bases, the J end by 3 bases, with 5 bases between. From germline, CDR1 is MNHNY and CDR2 SVGAGI (reference sequence). cDNA libraries for TCR alpha and TCR beta, carrying sample barcodes and UMIs, came from 5'RACE with constant-segment primers. One entry per CDR3 protein results from TCRdb running MiXCR on the 5' RACE reads. The sample contains 350,000 or so distinct CDR3 sequences, over 10% of which appear only once. The chain links TRBV6-6 to TRBJ2-4, with a weak D call TRBD1 (5 bases). Sequenced material: PBMCs or a T cell subset sorted from them (not recorded which). The source is a man aged 18 to 35 who had mild COVID-19 (a few samples of this study predate the infection). Cell type and time point are not known. As DNA, the CDR3 is TGTGCCAGCAGTTACGACAGCAAAAACATTCAGTACTTC. Translated, it gives CASSYDSKNIQYF.